A single sample gave rise to the 17 T cell receptor beta chains below, sequenced in a study of shared clonotypes between healthy human individuals. This table comes from immunoSEQ multiplex PCR, and its TCRdb copy is limited to in-frame clones, with some not included. This table holds roughly 520,000 clones, about 96% found once. Sequencing input: naive CD4+ T cells sorted from blood. Subset of the sample: CD45RA+ positively selected. These receptors all come from a woman in her thirties in good health.

The V and J genes are TRBV28 and TRBJ2-7, with TRBD1 matching 8 bases. CDR3 size: 16 residues. Germline lookup yields CDR1 MDHEN and CDR2 SYDVKM. V lost 2 bases and J lost 5; bases outside the gene matches: 11. CDR3 in amino acids: CASSLDLRGRENEQYF. The CDR3 nucleotides read TGTGCCAGCAGTTTAGACCTCAGGGGGCGCGAGAACGAGCAGTACTTC.

This clone appeared once. The chain couples TRBV6-6 to TRBJ2-1, with D tentatively TRBD1 (6 bases). The CDR3 extends over 15 amino acids. Trimming shortened V by 6 bases and J by 8 bases, and 20 bases separated the two germline ends. CDR1 is MNHNY and CDR2 is SVGAGI in the germline V gene (reference sequence). The CDR3 bases are TGTGCCAGCAGCCAATGGGGGACACCCATTCATGAGCAGTTCTTC. It encodes CASSQWGTPIHEQFF.

A single count supports this clone. The CDR3, as DNA: TGCGCCAGCGACACACGACTAGCGGGAGGGCCGTACTTC. Translated: CASDTRLAGGPYF. The chain uses TRBV10-2 and TRBJ2-7; TRBD2 matches 14 bases. With V trimmed by 8 bases and J by 12 bases, 9 bases remained unmatched. The V gene's germline CDR1 is WSHSY and CDR2 SAAADI. This CDR3 is 13 amino acids long.

This sequence joins TRBV6-6 and TRBJ2-1; 10 bases align to TRBD1. The V gene's germline CDR1 is MNHNY and CDR2 SVGAGI (reference sequence). The CDR3 runs to 15 residues. The junction had 4 bases not matched to a gene; V was cut back by 5 bases and J by 3 bases. CDR3 sequence: CASSPGTGDYNEQFF. CDR3 nucleotides: TGTGCCAGCAGTCCCGGGACAGGGGACTACAATGAGCAGTTCTTC.

The V gene is TRBV5-1, the J gene TRBJ2-7; D possibly matches TRBD1 or TRBD2 (5 bases each). Deletions cut 6 bases from V and 5 bases from J, with 12 bases between. Germline assignment: CDR1 SGHRS and CDR2 YFSETQ. The CDR3 is made up of 12 amino acids. CDR3 DNA sequence: TGCGCCAGCACGGACGGGGCCCACGAGCAGTACTTC. It yields the protein CASTDGAHEQYF.

The CDR3 protein is CSVRSLLEQYF. Written as DNA, the CDR3 is TGCAGCGTCCGCTCCCTCCTCGAGCAGTACTTC. The J gene is TRBJ2-7, the V gene TRBV29-1; D is undetermined. The V gene's germline CDR1 is SQVTM and CDR2 ANQGSEA. CDR3 length equals 11 residues. V dropped 6 bases and J dropped 6 bases, with 12 bases sitting between them.

This clone was recorded once. This chain joins TRBV6-1 and TRBJ1-1, with D possibly matching TRBD1 (5 bases). V was cut by 4 bases and J by 3 bases, with 12 bases left in between. The CDR3 has 14 residues. The germline gives CDR1 MNHNS, CDR2 SASEGT. DNA of the CDR3: TGTGCCAGCAGTGTTGGGGGGGGTGACACTGAAGCTTTCTTT. Protein product: CASSVGGGDTEAFF.

The gene calls are TRBV28 and TRBJ2-5; D unresolved. The CDR3 spans 16 residues. V was pared by 2 bases and J by 7 bases, with 20 bases between. Germline CDR1 and CDR2: MDHEN and SYDVKM. Here the CDR3 DNA reads TGTGCCAGCAGTTTAAGGTGGGGTTCTACCTGGGGGACCCAGTACTTC. Translation: CASSLRWGSTWGTQYF.

The rearrangement joins TRBV11-2 to TRBJ1-4; D gene unclear. Trimming removed 5 bases at V and 8 bases at J, with 12 bases between. CDR1 and CDR2 (germline): SGHAT, FQNNGV. The CDR3 length is 13 residues. CDR3 region: CASSLLAEEKLFF. DNA for the CDR3: TGTGCCAGCAGCCTGCTGGCAGAGGAAAAACTGTTTTTT.

In the case of this clone: The conserved closing phenylalanine or tryptophan is absent in this CDR3, likely reflecting a read error. The chain recombines TRBV5-6 with TRBJ1-3, with TRBD1 as a possible D gene (5 bases). The CDR3 covers 13 residues. Germline V CDR1 and CDR2: SGHDT, YYEEEE. V lost 3 bases, J lost 5 bases, and 9 bases lay in between. The CDR3: CASSWGRRNTIYL. Here the CDR3 DNA reads TGTGCCAGCAGCTGGGGCAGAAGAAACACCATATATCTT.

The chain carries TRBV5-1 and TRBJ1-3; 7 bases fit TRBD1. The CDR3 covers 16 residues. The trim removed 4 bases at V and 0 bases at J, leaving 7 bases unmatched. CDR1 is SGHRS, CDR2 YFSETQ, per germline. CDR3 protein: CASSGGDSSSGNTIYF. CDR3 nucleotides: TGCGCCAGCAGCGGGGGGGACAGCAGCTCTGGAAACACCATATATTTT.

The chain combines TRBV6-6 with TRBJ2-5; D is undetermined. Trimming took off 6 bases at V and 5 bases at J, with 7 bases between the two ends. This CDR3 region has 11 residues. Per germline, CDR1 MNHNY and CDR2 SVGAGI (reference sequence). This CDR3 is CASSRSETQYF. Here the CDR3 DNA reads TGTGCCAGCAGCCGATCCGAGACCCAGTACTTC.

The CDR3 sequence is CASSEFGTGSSTDTQYF. CDR3 coding DNA: TGTGCCAGCAGTGAATTCGGGACAGGATCCAGCACAGATACGCAGTATTTT. The chain couples TRBV25-1 to TRBJ2-3; 8 bases are a match to TRBD1. The J segment lost 0 bases and the V segment lost 1 base, leaving 6 bases of the junction unmatched. CDR1 is MGHDK and CDR2 is SYGVNS in the germline V gene. This CDR3 comprises 17 residues.

The chain has TRBV10-3 and TRBJ2-1; 10 nucleotides agree with TRBD2. The germline V gene has CDR1 ENHRY and CDR2 SYGVKD. V lost 4 bases to trimming and J lost 4 bases; unmatched junction nucleotides: 1. This CDR3 is built from 14 residues. The CDR3 here is CAISGTSGYNEQFF. In DNA, the CDR3 is TGTGCCATCAGTGGGACTAGCGGATACAATGAGCAGTTCTTC.

V is TRBV19 and J is TRBJ1-6, with D unclear. Per germline, CDR1 LNHDA and CDR2 SQIVND (reference sequence). The length of the CDR3 is 14 residues. V was shortened by 5 bases and J by 4 bases, with 9 bases between the two germline ends. In nucleotides, the CDR3 is TGTGCCAGTAGTGGGGATACATATAATTCACCCCTCCACTTT. This gives the protein CASSGDTYNSPLHF.

The chain joins TRBV7-2 to TRBJ1-2; D gene ambiguous. CDR3 length equals 13 residues. Germline assignment: CDR1 SGHTA and CDR2 FQGNSA. With 5 bases removed from V and 13 bases from J, the gap between germline ends came to 20 bases. DNA of the CDR3: TGTGCCAGCAGCCCTAGTGCCCAGTCACGTTGCACCTTC. This encodes CASSPSAQSRCTF.

This clone is a singleton in its sample. This chain joins TRBV28 and TRBJ2-7; D is undetermined. The CDR3 length is 13 residues. Germline V gene lookup returns CDR1 MDHEN and CDR2 SYDVKM. Trimming removed 6 bases from V and 3 bases from J, with 12 bases in between. Written as DNA, the CDR3 is TGTGCCAGCAGACCCAAAGGAGACTACGAGCAGTACTTC. It is translated as CASRPKGDYEQYF.